This T cell receptor beta chain is from a study of cytomegalovirus exposure and HLA in healthy donors. Study-wide points: Among CMV-associated TCR beta chains, most appeared HLA-restricted in a later analysis. An analysis was carried out at a later point. It showed that HLA-associated TCR beta chains were more clonally expanded than equally common non-associated chains. A later analysis reported that several of the most significant clusters appeared to be linked to common viral pathogens, among them Epstein-Barr virus.

CDR1 is SGHRS and CDR2 is YFSETQ in the germline V gene. V lost 3 bases, J lost 2 bases, and 13 bases stayed unmatched. This CDR3 contains 20 residues. With 60 Vbeta and 13 Jbeta primers, the PCR was carried out. Sequencing used immunoSEQ multiplex PCR; TCRdb keeps in-frame clones, though not all of them. The sample includes some 70,000 clones, 60% to 85% of them seen just once. A single count supports this clone. Its antigen is currently unknown. The J gene is TRBJ2-1, the V gene TRBV5-1; 14 nucleotides agree with TRBD2. Material for sequencing was PBMCs. This TCR was recovered from a male donor in good health and CMV-seropositive. The CDR3 reads CASSSLTSGGATTPYNEQFF. In nucleotides, the CDR3 is TGCGCCAGCAGCTCGTTGACTAGCGGGGGGGCGACGACTCCCTACAATGAGCAGTTCTTC. Variable domain in full (rest from reference TRBV5-1 and TRBJ2-1): KAGVTQTPRYLIKTRGQQVTLSCSPISGHRSVSWYQQTPGQGLQFLFEYFSETQRNKGNFPGRFSGRQFSNSRSEMNVSTLELGDSALYLCASSSLTSGGATTPYNEQFFGPGTRLTVL.